Shown below are 20 T cell receptor beta chains from a single sample sequenced in a study of shared clonotypes between healthy human individuals. CD45RO-negative, CCR7-selected cells formed the naive CD8 fraction, which excluded terminally differentiated effector memory CD45RA+ cells. Clones were read by immunoSEQ multiplex PCR, and TCRdb kept only the in-frame ones, dropping some. The repertoire has about 2.1 million clones, more than 85% of them found once; the top ten carry 1.7%. The sample consisted of naive CD8+ T cells from PBMCs. These receptors were collected from a man younger than 35 in good health. Some clones in this sample may be carry-over from other donors' samples.

The rearrangement uses TRBV9 and TRBJ1-1, with D uncertain. CDR3 length equals 13 residues. Germline CDR1 is SGDLS and CDR2 is YYNGEE. The germline V and J ends were trimmed by 3 bases and 2 bases, with 8 bases remaining between them. The chain's CDR3 is CASSAMLNTEAFF. The CDR3 region has the DNA TGTGCCAGCAGCGCCATGCTAAACACTGAAGCTTTCTTT.

Comment on this clone: Other DNA variants within this sample encode the same CDR3. V is TRBV7-9 and J is TRBJ2-1; 13 bases match TRBD2. The CDR3 covers 17 residues. V shed 5 bases, J shed 0 bases, and the junction held 4 bases outside the gene matches. CDR1 SEHNR and CDR2 FQNEAQ come from the germline V gene (reference sequence). CDR3 bases: TGTGCCAGCAGCCCAAGGACTAGCGGGAGCTCCTACAATGAGCAGTTCTTC. Amino acid sequence: CASSPRTSGSSYNEQFF.

The chain has TRBV19 and TRBJ2-7, with 8 bases that match TRBD1. The CDR3 totals 15 residues. The V gene end was trimmed by 6 bases and the J gene end by 3 bases; junction bases not matched to a gene: 10. CDR1 and CDR2 from the germline V gene are LNHDA and SQIVND (reference sequence). The CDR3 sequence: CASRGGQGKIYEQYF. As DNA, the CDR3 is TGTGCCAGTAGGGGAGGACAGGGTAAGATCTACGAGCAGTACTTC.

In its sample, this clone was seen once. The rearrangement uses TRBV29-1 and TRBJ1-1; 7 nucleotides line up with TRBD1. The CDR3 runs to 12 residues. CDR1 SQVTM and CDR2 ANQGSEA come from the germline V gene. V lost 5 bases to trimming and J lost 5 bases; unmatched junction nucleotides: 5. Written as DNA, the CDR3 is TGCAGCGTTTTCGAGGGGGCGACTGAAGCTTTCTTT. Translated: CSVFEGATEAFF.

This clone has more than one count but fewer than ten. The J gene is TRBJ1-3, the V gene TRBV30; D possibly corresponds to TRBD1 (5 bases). V was cut by 3 bases and J by 3 bases, with 12 bases left in between. The CDR3 loop spans 14 amino acids. Germline assignment: CDR1 GTSNPN and CDR2 SVGIG (reference sequence). CDR3 bases: TGTGCCTGGAGGCTGGGGCACTTTGGAAACACCATATATTTT. Protein: CAWRLGHFGNTIYF.

The V and J genes are TRBV7-6 and TRBJ2-1, with TRBD2 matching 11 bases. V shed 4 bases and J 7 bases; nucleotides not matched to a gene: 9. Germline CDR1 reads SGHVS; CDR2 reads FNYEAQ. This CDR3 contains 16 residues. CDR3 nucleotide sequence: TGTGCCAGCAGCTCGGAGCTTAGCGGGAGGGGGAATGAGCAGTTCTTC. Translated: CASSSELSGRGNEQFF.

The genes are TRBV28 and TRBJ1-1; no clear D gene. Trimming left V 11 bases short and J 1 base short, with 11 bases between. Germline CDR1 and CDR2: MDHEN and SYDVKM. The CDR3 has 12 amino acids. CDR3 DNA: TGTGCCCATTCAGAGGGGAACACTGAAGCTTTCTTT. Translating gives CAHSEGNTEAFF.

This clone has a handful of counts. Other DNA sequences within the sample encode an identical CDR3. This chain links TRBV19 with TRBJ1-5, with D uncertain. V lost 0 bases, J lost 7 bases, and 4 bases lay in between. Germline assignment: CDR1 LNHDA and CDR2 SQIVND (reference sequence). The CDR3 is made up of 12 amino acids. CDR3: CASSIDRQPQHF. CDR3 coding DNA: TGTGCCAGTAGTATAGATAGACAGCCCCAGCATTTT.

DNA of the CDR3: TGTGCCAGCAGCTTAGGGTCCTTATACGAGCAGTACTTC. Its translation is CASSLGSLYEQYF. The chain uses TRBV7-6 and TRBJ2-7; D not resolved. The CDR3 runs 13 residues. V was cut by 1 base and J by 4 bases, with 8 bases left in between. Germline V gene data show CDR1 as SGHVS and CDR2 as FNYEAQ.

J is TRBJ2-1 and V is TRBV10-2, with D perhaps matching TRBD2 (5 bases). V lost 6 bases and J 5 bases, leaving 11 bases between the germline ends. From germline, CDR1 is WSHSY and CDR2 SAAADI. There are 13 residues in the CDR3. CDR3 DNA: TGCGCCAGCAGGGTGGGAGCTAACAATGAGCAGTTCTTC. Translating it yields CASRVGANNEQFF.

The chain couples TRBV6-1 to TRBJ1-1; D not resolved. The CDR3 sequence is 11 residues long. Trimming took 1 base from V and 11 from J, leaving 8 bases between them. CDR1 is MNHNS and CDR2 is SASEGT in the germline V gene. In DNA, the CDR3 is TGTGCCAGCAGTGAAGGTGGAAGGGCTTTCTTT. It encodes CASSEGGRAFF.

This sequence joins TRBV27 and TRBJ2-7, with a weak D call TRBD1 (6 bases). Looked up from germline, CDR1 is MNHEY and CDR2 is SMNVEV (reference sequence). This CDR3 spans 14 amino acids. Trimming left V 2 bases short and J 3 bases short, with 11 bases between. CDR3 residues: CASSLGRGIYEQYF. The CDR3 nucleotides read TGTGCCAGCAGTTTAGGCAGGGGCATCTACGAGCAGTACTTC.

This chain uses TRBV7-6 with TRBJ2-7, with 9 bases aligning to TRBD2. This CDR3 contains 14 residues. V was clipped by 4 bases and J by 5 bases; unmatched bases: 6. From germline, CDR1 is SGHVS and CDR2 FNYEAQ. The CDR3 reads CASSSRVAGDEQYF. CDR3 coding DNA: TGTGCCAGCAGCTCCCGGGTAGCGGGGGACGAGCAGTACTTC.

The J gene is TRBJ2-7, the V gene TRBV9, with 10 bases lining up with TRBD1. The V gene end was trimmed by 4 bases and the J gene end by 5 bases; junction bases not matched to a gene: 9. Per germline, CDR1 SGDLS and CDR2 YYNGEE. CDR3 length equals 15 residues. This CDR3 reads CASSTPGQGFNEQYF. CDR3 in DNA: TGTGCCAGCAGCACTCCGGGACAGGGGTTCAACGAGCAGTACTTC.

The chain combines TRBV27 with TRBJ1-4, with D possibly matching TRBD1 (5 bases). This CDR3 contains 15 residues. CDR1 MNHEY and CDR2 SMNVEV come from the germline V gene (reference sequence). Trimming removed 4 bases at V and 1 base at J, with 10 bases between. CDR3 DNA: TGTGCCAGCAGTTACCGACAGAGAACTAATGAAAAACTGTTTTTT. Translated, it gives CASSYRQRTNEKLFF.

Worth noting for this clone: This same CDR3 is encoded by further DNA sequences in the sample. This chain joins TRBV7-9 and TRBJ1-2; D not resolved. With 5 bases removed from V and 3 bases from J, the gap between germline ends came to 4 bases. The CDR3 is 11 amino acids. CDR1 is SEHNR and CDR2 is FQNEAQ in the germline V gene (reference sequence). The DNA for the CDR3 is TGTGCCAGCAGCCTGGACTATGGCTACACCTTC. This gives the protein CASSLDYGYTF.

The chain is built from TRBV9 and TRBJ1-2; a weak D match, TRBD1 (5 bases). Trimming removed 2 bases from V and 0 bases from J, with 8 bases in between. This CDR3 is built from 14 residues. Looked up from germline, CDR1 is SGDLS and CDR2 is YYNGEE. The CDR3 protein is CASSVGDANYGYTF. The CDR3 DNA reads as TGTGCCAGCAGCGTCGGGGACGCTAACTATGGCTACACCTTC.

The V gene is TRBV7-9, the J gene TRBJ2-7; D may be TRBD1 (7 bases). CDR1 and CDR2 from the germline V gene are SEHNR and FQNEAQ (reference sequence). CDR3 size: 15 residues. Trimming stripped 2 bases from V and 4 bases from J, with 15 bases between. The CDR3 bases are TGTGCCAGCAGCTTACGGGAGACAGGGCTGTACGAGCAGTACTTC. Amino acid sequence: CASSLRETGLYEQYF. The full variable domain, rest sourced from reference TRBV7-9 and TRBJ2-7, is DTGVSQNPRHKITKRGQNVTFRCDPISEHNRLYWYRQTLGQGPEFLTYFQNEAQLEKSRLLSDRFSAERPKGSFSTLEIQRTEQGDSAMYLCASSLRETGLYEQYFGPGTRLTVT.

This chain connects TRBV4-1 to TRBJ2-1; 12 bases align to TRBD2. Trimming removed 0 bases from V and 8 bases from J; junction bases left unmatched: 5. CDR1 and CDR2 (germline): MGHRA, YSYEKL. This CDR3 contains 16 residues. The CDR3 sequence: CASSQDPGTSGYEQFF. The CDR3, as DNA: TGCGCCAGCAGCCAAGATCCCGGGACTAGCGGGTATGAGCAGTTCTTC.

V usage is TRBV5-6 and J usage is TRBJ1-1, with 8 nucleotides matching TRBD1. The V and J ends lost 4 bases and 3 bases, in that order; junction bases with no gene match: 5. This CDR3 comprises 14 residues. Germline V gene sequence: CDR1 SGHDT, CDR2 YYEEEE. CDR3 in amino acids: CASSTRTGYTEAFF. CDR3 coding DNA: TGTGCCAGCAGCACCCGGACAGGGTACACTGAAGCTTTCTTT.